The 30 T cell receptor beta chains below all came from one sample that was sequenced in a study of blood T cell repertoires in COVID-19. Profiling relied on immunoSEQ multiplex PCR, and the TCRdb table lists in-frame clones only, not all of them. Of 200,000 to 250,000 clones listed, approximately 85% are singletons. Sequenced: PBMCs or T cells enriched from blood (not recorded which). These receptors were taken from a woman aged 45 to 65 who had recovered from COVID-19.

This chain connects TRBV29-1 to TRBJ2-3; TRBD2 agrees at 7 bases. Germline trimming cut 8 bases from V and 3 bases from J; bases unmatched to any gene: 5. Germline assignment: CDR1 SQVTM and CDR2 ANQGSEA. The CDR3 is 12 amino acids. The CDR3 nucleotides are TGCAGCCACCGGCGGGAGACAGATACGCAGTATTTT. Translated, it gives CSHRRETDTQYF.

The gene calls are TRBV28 and TRBJ1-2; possibly TRBD1 for D (6 bases). Germline V CDR1 and CDR2: MDHEN, SYDVKM. Trimming stripped 7 bases from V and 4 bases from J, with 13 bases between. This CDR3 contains 13 residues. CDR3 in amino acids: CASNEQGVYGYTF. In nucleotides, the CDR3 is TGTGCCAGCAACGAACAGGGTGTCTATGGCTACACCTTC.

The V and J genes are TRBV9 and TRBJ1-4, with 7 nucleotides matching TRBD1. With 4 bases clipped from V and 4 bases from J, the junction kept 4 bases outside the gene matches. The CDR3 is 14 amino acids. The germline V gene has CDR1 SGDLS and CDR2 YYNGEE. CDR3 sequence reads: CASSPRDSNEKLFF. The CDR3, as DNA: TGTGCCAGCAGCCCCCGGGACAGTAATGAAAAACTGTTTTTT.

The V gene is TRBV19, the J gene TRBJ1-2, with 7 positions matching TRBD1. Trimming cost V 6 bases and J 4 bases; bases outside gene matches: 26. Germline V gene lookup returns CDR1 LNHDA and CDR2 SQIVND (reference sequence). The CDR3 has 20 amino acids. The CDR3 sequence is CASSRPETGTALFSLYGYTF. The CDR3 DNA is TGTGCCAGTAGCAGACCCGAAACCGGGACAGCCCTATTCTCCCTCTATGGCTACACCTTC.

The rearrangement joins TRBV13 to TRBJ1-5; tentative D call: TRBD1 (5 bases). The germline CDR1 and CDR2 sequences are PRHDT and FYEKMQ (reference sequence). CDR3 length: 14 amino acids. The germline V and J ends were trimmed by 5 bases and 7 bases, with 15 bases remaining between them. CDR3 nucleotides: TGTGCCAGCAGCCAGGCGGGGCAGGGACAGCCCCAGCATTTT. This codes for CASSQAGQGQPQHF.

J is TRBJ2-7 and V is TRBV28; 10 bases match TRBD1. CDR3 length: 15 amino acids. Germline V CDR1 and CDR2: MDHEN, SYDVKM. Trimming at V came to 4 bases and at J to 3 bases, leaving 6 bases not matched to a gene. The DNA for the CDR3 is TGTGCCAGCAGTTCACCGGGGACAGGGGACTACGAGCAGTACTTC. Translating gives CASSSPGTGDYEQYF.

CDR3 in amino acids: CASIPRGTGWNEQFF. CDR3 nucleotides: TGTGCCAGCATCCCCCGCGGGACAGGGTGGAATGAGCAGTTCTTC. This rearrangement joins TRBV28 to TRBJ2-1, with 9 nucleotides matching TRBD1. CDR3 length: 15 residues. With 7 bases clipped from V and 7 bases from J, the junction kept 11 bases outside the gene matches. Germline V gene sequence: CDR1 MDHEN, CDR2 SYDVKM.

The DNA of the CDR3 is TGCGCCAGCAGTCTCCTAGCGGGGGACAATGAGCAGTTCTTC. This translates into CASSLLAGDNEQFF. The chain joins TRBV10-1 to TRBJ2-1; 10 bases match TRBD2. Germline lookup yields CDR1 WNHNN and CDR2 SYGVQD (reference sequence). Trimming at V came to 5 bases and at J to 5 bases, leaving 3 bases not matched to a gene. This CDR3 has 14 amino acids.

As concerns this clone: This specimen includes other DNA sequences encoding the same CDR3. J is TRBJ1-2 and V is TRBV6-5; 10 nucleotides align to TRBD1. Trimming removed 6 bases from V and 5 bases from J; junction bases left unmatched: 3. The CDR3 spans 13 residues. The germline CDR1 and CDR2 sequences are MNHEY and SVGAGI. The DNA of the CDR3 is TGTGCCAGCAGCTGGGACAGGGGATATGGCTACACCTTC. Amino acid sequence: CASSWDRGYGYTF.

The chain recombines TRBV7-2 with TRBJ1-4; maybe TRBD1 (6 bases). The germline CDR1 and CDR2 sequences are SGHTA and FQGNSA. V lost 4 bases and J 5 bases, leaving 8 bases between the germline ends. The CDR3 runs to 13 residues. CDR3 region: CASSWGQNEKLFF. The CDR3 coding sequence is TGTGCCAGCAGCTGGGGACAAAATGAAAAACTGTTTTTT.

The chain is built from TRBV5-4 and TRBJ1-2; 8 nucleotides agree with TRBD1. The germline V gene encodes CDR1 SGHNT and CDR2 YYREEE (reference sequence). V was clipped by 1 base and J by 6 bases; unmatched bases: 5. The CDR3 extends over 14 amino acids. This CDR3 reads CASSLRTGWNGYTF. In DNA form, the CDR3 reads TGTGCCAGCAGCTTGCGGACAGGGTGGAATGGCTACACCTTC. Filled out from reference TRBV5-4 and TRBJ1-2, the complete variable domain reads ETGVTQSPTHLIKTRGQQVTLRCSSQSGHNTVSWYQQALGQGPQFIFQYYREEENGRGNFPPRFSGLQFPNYSSELNVNALELDDSALYLCASSLRTGWNGYTFGSGTRLTVV.

V is TRBV7-9 and J is TRBJ2-2, with no clear D. V was pared by 5 bases and J by 5 bases, with 12 bases between. The germline V gene encodes CDR1 SEHNR and CDR2 FQNEAQ (reference sequence). The CDR3 is made up of 14 amino acids. The CDR3 here is CASSVETVTGELFF. The CDR3 DNA follows: TGTGCCAGCAGCGTCGAGACTGTTACCGGGGAGCTGTTTTTT.

The chain combines TRBV10-3 with TRBJ2-5; 11 bases map to TRBD2. J gave up 0 bases and V 0 bases, and 3 bases lay outside the gene matches. Looked up from germline, CDR1 is ENHRY and CDR2 is SYGVKD. There are 17 residues in the CDR3. This chain's CDR3 is CAISESPSGGYQETQYF. The CDR3 DNA reads as TGTGCCATCAGTGAGTCGCCTAGCGGGGGGTACCAAGAGACCCAGTACTTC.

V gene TRBV18 combines with J gene TRBJ2-3; 11 bases map to TRBD2. The ends lost 3 bases at V and 4 bases at J; junction bases unmatched: 6. This CDR3 spans 16 amino acids. Germline V gives CDR1 KGHSH, CDR2 LQKENI. CDR3 loop: CASSPDVAGGPDTQYF. CDR3 nucleotide sequence: TGTGCCAGCTCACCGGACGTAGCGGGAGGGCCAGATACGCAGTATTTT.

In DNA form, the CDR3 reads TGTGCCAGCAGCTTAGAGGGACACTGGGAGACCCAGTACTTC. It translates to CASSLEGHWETQYF. This rearrangement joins TRBV7-2 to TRBJ2-5, with D possibly matching TRBD1 (6 bases). Looked up from germline, CDR1 is SGHTA and CDR2 is FQGNSA. CDR3 size: 14 residues. Deletions cut 1 base from V and 5 bases from J, with 11 bases between.

The chain carries TRBV29-1 and TRBJ1-1, with 7 bases identical to TRBD1. With V trimmed by 6 bases and J by 0 bases, 10 bases remained unmatched. The length of the CDR3 is 15 residues. Germline CDR1 reads SQVTM; CDR2 reads ANQGSEA. Here the CDR3 DNA reads TGCAGCGTGACCGGACAGGCAATTATGAACACTGAAGCTTTCTTT. It specifies CSVTGQAIMNTEAFF.

The chain has TRBV15 and TRBJ2-5; maybe TRBD1 (6 bases). Per germline, CDR1 LNHNV and CDR2 YYDKDF (reference sequence). This CDR3 spans 14 amino acids. The V gene lost 0 bases and the J gene lost 5 bases, with 10 bases spanning the gap. The CDR3 reads CATSRDQGWETQYF. The CDR3 coding sequence is TGTGCCACCAGCAGAGATCAGGGGTGGGAGACCCAGTACTTC.

The chain employs TRBV4-1 and TRBJ2-1, with 7 positions matching TRBD2. Germline values: CDR1 MGHRA, CDR2 YSYEKL. CDR3 size: 16 residues. J was trimmed by 3 bases and V by 1 base; bases with no gene match: 6. CDR3 bases: TGCGCCAGCAGCCAAGGTCCCAGCGGGAACTACAATGAGCAGTTCTTC. Translating it yields CASSQGPSGNYNEQFF.

The genes are TRBV12-3 or TRBV12-4 and TRBJ2-3; 11 positions match TRBD2. The CDR3 length is 11 residues. The ends lost 8 bases at V and 8 bases at J; junction bases unmatched: 0. Here the CDR3 reads CASGTSGTQYF. The CDR3 bases are TGTGCCAGCGGGACTAGCGGTACGCAGTATTTT.

The CDR3 DNA reads as TGTGCCAGCAGACTAGCGGGAGGGACAGATACGCAGTATTTT. Protein product: CASRLAGGTDTQYF. This sequence joins TRBV7-3 and TRBJ2-3, with 13 bases matching TRBD2. The CDR3 is 14 residues long. The V segment lost 6 bases and the J segment 3 bases; nucleotides outside the gene matches: 0. The germline V gene encodes CDR1 SGHTA and CDR2 FQGTGA.

This chain connects TRBV9 to TRBJ1-6; 7 bases line up with TRBD1. This CDR3 spans 15 amino acids. Trimming at V came to 3 bases and at J to 2 bases, leaving 2 bases not matched to a gene. Germline CDR1 and CDR2: SGDLS and YYNGEE. The CDR3 DNA reads TGTGCCAGCAGCGCCGGGACAGCCTATAATTCACCCCTCCACTTT. Translated: CASSAGTAYNSPLHF. Together with reference TRBV9 and TRBJ1-6, the CDR3 gives the full variable domain: DSGVTQTPKHLITATGQRVTLRCSPRSGDLSVYWYQQSLDQGLQFLIQYYNGEERAKGNILERFSAQQFPDLHSELNLSSLELGDSALYFCASSAGTAYNSPLHFGNGTRLTVT.

V and J are TRBV24-1 and TRBJ2-3, with 7 bases lining up with TRBD2. CDR3 length: 15 residues. CDR1 is KGHDR, CDR2 SFDVKD, per germline. V gave up 5 bases and J gave up 2 bases; unmatched junction bases: 6. The CDR3 here is CATSGGGLHTDTQYF. In nucleotides, the CDR3 is TGTGCCACCAGTGGCGGGGGACTCCACACAGATACGCAGTATTTT.

V is TRBV24-1 and J is TRBJ2-3, with TRBD2 identical over 15 bases. V was clipped by 3 bases and J by 0 bases; unmatched bases: 3. The length of the CDR3 is 18 residues. Germline V gene lookup returns CDR1 KGHDR and CDR2 SFDVKD. CDR3 sequence reads: CATSDRGLAGGSTDTQYF. Here the CDR3 DNA reads TGTGCCACCAGTGATCGGGGACTAGCGGGAGGTAGCACAGATACGCAGTATTTT.

This chain joins TRBV5-6 and TRBJ1-3, with unresolved D. Germline CDR1 is SGHDT and CDR2 is YYEEEE. The CDR3 covers 15 residues. V shed 0 bases and J shed 0 bases, with 7 bases lying between them. The CDR3 sequence is CASSLDHSSGNTIYF. As DNA, the CDR3 is TGTGCCAGCAGCTTGGATCACAGCTCTGGAAACACCATATATTTT.

This sequence joins TRBV12-5 and TRBJ1-2; D is ambiguous. The CDR3 consists of 17 residues. From germline, CDR1 is LGHNT and CDR2 FRNRAP. Between the trimmed V and J ends, which lost 0 bases and 0 bases, there was a span of 14 bases. The CDR3 spells CASGLVLSRSSNYGYTF. The CDR3 DNA sequence: TGTGCTAGTGGTTTGGTACTATCAAGATCCTCTAACTATGGCTACACCTTC.

This clone has a handful of counts. The J gene is TRBJ2-1, the V gene TRBV30; D may be TRBD1 (6 bases). Trimming pared 1 base from V and 4 bases from J, leaving 8 bases between. Germline V lookup: CDR1 GTSNPN, CDR2 SVGIG (reference sequence). The CDR3 is made up of 13 amino acids. The DNA for the CDR3 is TGTGCCTGGAGTGGTCAGGGGTACAATGAGCAGTTCTTC. It yields the protein CAWSGQGYNEQFF.

The CDR3 loop reads CASSSLVPPGELFF. The CDR3 region has the DNA TGTGCCAGCAGTTCACTAGTGCCACCCGGGGAGCTGTTTTTT. The chain links TRBV28 to TRBJ2-2; a weak D match, TRBD2 (5 bases). Germline values: CDR1 MDHEN, CDR2 SYDVKM. Trimming left V 4 bases short and J 6 bases short, with 12 bases between. The CDR3 is made up of 14 amino acids.

The rearrangement links TRBV4-3 to TRBJ1-2, with TRBD1 matching over 7 bases. The CDR3 runs 16 residues. The germline gives CDR1 LGHNA, CDR2 YSLEER. The J segment lost 4 bases and the V segment lost 4 bases, leaving 12 bases of the junction unmatched. The chain's CDR3 is CASSPRTGETLYGYTF. The CDR3, as DNA: TGCGCCAGCAGCCCCCGCACAGGGGAGACACTCTATGGCTACACCTTC.

In nucleotides, the CDR3 is TGTGCCAGCAGCCGCCCGGGACAGGGGTATCAGCCCCAGCATTTT. Protein product: CASSRPGQGYQPQHF. The chain joins TRBV7-2 to TRBJ1-5; 10 nucleotides agree with TRBD1. V trimming: 5 bases; J trimming: 5 bases; junction bases outside the gene matches: 6. The germline CDR1 and CDR2 sequences are SGHTA and FQGNSA. The CDR3 is 15 amino acids.

The rearrangement uses TRBV18 and TRBJ1-1, with D unclear. Trimming removed 6 bases from V and 6 bases from J, with 11 bases in between. The length of the CDR3 is 12 residues. Germline V gene data show CDR1 as KGHSH and CDR2 as LQKENI. DNA of the CDR3: TGTGCCAGCTCCCTATTATCGTCTGAAGCTTTCTTT. The encoded protein is CASSLLSSEAFF.